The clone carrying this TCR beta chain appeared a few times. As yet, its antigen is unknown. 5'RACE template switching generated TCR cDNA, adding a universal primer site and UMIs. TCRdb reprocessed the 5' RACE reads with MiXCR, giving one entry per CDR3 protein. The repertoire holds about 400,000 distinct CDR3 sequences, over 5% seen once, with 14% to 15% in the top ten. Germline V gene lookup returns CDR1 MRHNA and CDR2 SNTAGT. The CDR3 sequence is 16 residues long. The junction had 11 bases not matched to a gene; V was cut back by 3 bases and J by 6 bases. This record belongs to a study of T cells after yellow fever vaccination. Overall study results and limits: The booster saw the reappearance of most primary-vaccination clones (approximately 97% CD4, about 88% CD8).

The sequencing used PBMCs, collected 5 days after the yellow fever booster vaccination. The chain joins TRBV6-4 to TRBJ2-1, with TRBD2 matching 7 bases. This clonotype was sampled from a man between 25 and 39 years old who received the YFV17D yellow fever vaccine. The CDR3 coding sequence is TGTGCCAGCAGTGAATCTGGAGGGGACTACGGCAATGAGCAGTTCTTC. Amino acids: CASSESGGDYGNEQFF.